The rows below give T cell receptor beta chains drawn from one sample of a study of memory CD4+ T cells and cytomegalovirus serostatus. Profiled with immunoSEQ multiplex PCR; TCRdb holds only in-frame clones, not every one. Here the sample spans tens of thousands of clones, around 80% being singletons. The sequencing sample was made of memory CD4+ T cells from blood. These receptors all come from an adult in good health and CMV-seropositive. CDR3s include the opening cysteine and the closing phenylalanine or tryptophan. The order of the fields is D gene, clone size, V gene, J gene, CDR3 protein, CDR3 DNA. A D gene is named only where the DNA matches it firmly. The listing skips clone size in some rows; elsewhere it reads once, few, many or a size class.

d_call: .; clone_size: medium-sized; v_call: TRBV2; j_call: TRBJ2-7; cdr3_aa: CASSESLVRSYEQYF; cdr3_nt: TGTGCCAGCAGTGAGAGCCTAGTACGAAGCTACGAGCAGTACTTC
d_call: .; clone_size: few; v_call: TRBV5-1; j_call: TRBJ2-7; cdr3_aa: CASSLSSPSSYEQYF; cdr3_nt: TGCGCCAGCAGCTTGTCGTCACCTAGCTCCTACGAGCAGTACTTC
d_call: .; clone_size: .; v_call: TRBV21-1; j_call: TRBJ2-3; cdr3_aa: CASSKVTLAAMPDTQYF; cdr3_nt: TGTGCCAGCAGCAAAGTTACCCTAGCGGCGATGCCAGATACGCAGTATTTT
d_call: .; clone_size: .; v_call: TRBV25-1; j_call: TRBJ1-2; cdr3_aa: CASRDSFYGYTF; cdr3_nt: TGTGCCAGCAGGGACAGTTTCTATGGCTACACCTTC
d_call: TRBD1; clone_size: .; v_call: TRBV28; j_call: TRBJ2-2; cdr3_aa: CASSPQTGGSRELFF; cdr3_nt: TGTGCCAGCAGCCCACAGACAGGGGGCAGTCGGGAGCTGTTTTTT
d_call: TRBD2; clone_size: .; v_call: TRBV7-2; j_call: TRBJ2-4; cdr3_aa: CASSLDGTSPRTRYF; cdr3_nt: TGTGCCAGCAGCTTAGACGGGACTAGCCCTCGTACCCGGTACTTC
d_call: TRBD1; clone_size: once; v_call: TRBV25-1; j_call: TRBJ2-1; cdr3_aa: CASRRTGTGGFNEQFF; cdr3_nt: TGTGCCAGCAGGCGAACCGGGACAGGGGGGTTTAATGAGCAGTTCTTC
d_call: TRBD2; clone_size: .; v_call: TRBV6-6; j_call: TRBJ2-7; cdr3_aa: CASSYLRREVDEQYF; cdr3_nt: TGTGCCAGCAGTTACCTACGGCGGGAGGTCGACGAGCAGTACTTC
d_call: .; clone_size: .; v_call: TRBV7-2; j_call: TRBJ1-5; cdr3_aa: CASSLESRQPQHF; cdr3_nt: TGTGCCAGCAGCTTAGAATCCCGGCAGCCCCAGCATTTT
d_call: TRBD2; clone_size: .; v_call: TRBV19; j_call: TRBJ2-3; cdr3_aa: CASSEGGTSGTDTQYF; cdr3_nt: TGTGCCAGTAGCGAGGGCGGGACTAGCGGCACAGATACGCAGTATTTT
d_call: TRBD2; clone_size: .; v_call: TRBV4-2; j_call: TRBJ2-2; cdr3_aa: CASSQGPLAGVSGGELFF; cdr3_nt: TGTGCCAGCAGCCAAGGTCCCCTAGCGGGAGTGTCGGGCGGGGAGCTGTTTTTT
d_call: .; clone_size: .; v_call: TRBV5-4; j_call: TRBJ2-7; cdr3_aa: CASTFGGQKITYEQYF; cdr3_nt: TGTGCCAGCACCTTCGGGGGGCAGAAGATTACCTACGAGCAGTACTTC
d_call: .; clone_size: .; v_call: TRBV21-1; j_call: TRBJ1-6; cdr3_aa: CASSKPGQHPNSPLHF; cdr3_nt: TGTGCCAGCAGCAAACCGGGACAGCACCCTAATTCACCCCTCCACTTT
d_call: .; clone_size: few; v_call: TRBV2; j_call: TRBJ1-1; cdr3_aa: CASSEAIGRGTEAFF; cdr3_nt: TGTGCCAGCAGTGAAGCAATAGGCCGAGGCACTGAAGCTTTCTTT
d_call: .; clone_size: .; v_call: TRBV5-1; j_call: TRBJ1-4; cdr3_aa: CASSFSGMDEKLFF; cdr3_nt: TGCGCCAGCAGCTTTTCAGGGATGGATGAAAAACTGTTTTTT
d_call: TRBD2; clone_size: .; v_call: TRBV7-2; j_call: TRBJ2-7; cdr3_aa: CASSLEGLAGVYEQYF; cdr3_nt: TGTGCCAGCAGCTTAGAAGGGCTAGCGGGGGTTTACGAGCAGTACTTC
d_call: .; clone_size: .; v_call: TRBV4-3; j_call: TRBJ1-2; cdr3_aa: CASSQATTNYGYTF; cdr3_nt: TGCGCCAGCAGCCAAGCCACGACTAACTATGGCTACACCTTC
d_call: .; clone_size: .; v_call: TRBV29-1; j_call: TRBJ2-3; cdr3_aa: CGTGRGRTDTQYF; cdr3_nt: TGCGGCACCGGGCGGGGGCGCACAGATACGCAGTATTTT
d_call: TRBD2; clone_size: .; v_call: TRBV9; j_call: TRBJ2-2; cdr3_aa: CASSGFSGSGTGELFF; cdr3_nt: TGTGCCAGCAGCGGATTTAGCGGGAGCGGAACCGGGGAGCTGTTTTTT
d_call: TRBD2; clone_size: .; v_call: TRBV25-1; j_call: TRBJ2-2; cdr3_aa: CASSESGLVGTGELFF; cdr3_nt: TGTGCCAGCAGTGAATCGGGACTAGTAGGTACCGGGGAGCTGTTTTTT
d_call: TRBD1; clone_size: few; v_call: TRBV6-1; j_call: TRBJ2-2; cdr3_aa: CASSEGTGGGGELFF; cdr3_nt: TGTGCCAGCAGTGAGGGGACAGGGGGCGGCGGGGAGCTGTTTTTT
d_call: .; clone_size: .; v_call: TRBV7-2; j_call: TRBJ2-3; cdr3_aa: CASSLGLDTQYF; cdr3_nt: TGTGCCAGCAGCTTAGGGCTTGATACGCAGTATTTT
d_call: .; clone_size: once; v_call: TRBV7-8; j_call: TRBJ1-6; cdr3_aa: CASSPLDASSYNSPLHF; cdr3_nt: TGTGCCAGCAGCCCCCTCGATGCGAGCTCCTATAATTCACCCCTCCACTTT
d_call: TRBD2; clone_size: .; v_call: TRBV6-5; j_call: TRBJ2-5; cdr3_aa: CASTTLAEETQYF; cdr3_nt: TGTGCCAGCACCACACTAGCGGAAGAGACCCAGTACTTC
d_call: .; clone_size: .; v_call: TRBV7-2; j_call: TRBJ2-1; cdr3_aa: CASRQAGEQFF; cdr3_nt: TGTGCCAGCAGACAAGCAGGTGAGCAGTTCTTC
d_call: .; clone_size: .; v_call: TRBV11-1; j_call: TRBJ2-7; cdr3_aa: CASSLSGTTSYEQYF; cdr3_nt: TGTGCCAGCAGCCTTAGTGGCACGACCTCCTACGAGCAGTACTTC
d_call: TRBD1; clone_size: .; v_call: TRBV11-2; j_call: TRBJ1-1; cdr3_aa: CASSPRWDSNLGGEAFF; cdr3_nt: TGTGCCAGCAGCCCAAGATGGGACAGCAACCTTGGGGGTGAAGCTTTCTTT
d_call: TRBD1; clone_size: .; v_call: TRBV29-1; j_call: TRBJ2-7; cdr3_aa: CSVGQGAGEQYF; cdr3_nt: TGCAGCGTGGGACAGGGGGCTGGGGAGCAGTACTTC
d_call: .; clone_size: .; v_call: TRBV7-3; j_call: TRBJ2-5; cdr3_aa: CASSFFGGVGETQYF; cdr3_nt: TGTGCCAGCAGCTTTTTTGGGGGAGTGGGGGAGACCCAGTACTTC
d_call: .; clone_size: .; v_call: TRBV5-1; j_call: TRBJ1-6; cdr3_aa: CASSLGWRQSDNSPLHF; cdr3_nt: TGCGCCAGCAGCTTGGGATGGAGACAGTCCGATAATTCACCCCTCCACTTT
d_call: .; clone_size: few; v_call: TRBV7-8; j_call: TRBJ1-1; cdr3_aa: CASRPLGVFAEAFF; cdr3_nt: TGTGCCAGCAGGCCTTTGGGGGTTTTCGCTGAAGCTTTCTTT
d_call: .; clone_size: .; v_call: TRBV2; j_call: TRBJ2-5; cdr3_aa: CAEIGPMETQYF; cdr3_nt: TGTGCCGAAATAGGGCCGATGGAGACCCAGTACTTC
d_call: .; clone_size: .; v_call: TRBV28; j_call: TRBJ1-4; cdr3_aa: CASSLFWVGGAVYREKLFF; cdr3_nt: TGTGCCAGCAGTTTATTCTGGGTAGGGGGAGCCGTTTATAGGGAAAAACTGTTTTTT
d_call: .; clone_size: .; v_call: TRBV19; j_call: TRBJ2-2; cdr3_aa: CASSPWEGNTGELFF; cdr3_nt: TGTGCCAGTAGCCCCTGGGAAGGGAACACCGGGGAGCTGTTTTTT
d_call: .; clone_size: .; v_call: TRBV6-1; j_call: TRBJ2-7; cdr3_aa: CASTERQTYEQYF; cdr3_nt: TGTGCCAGCACCGAACGACAGACCTACGAGCAGTACTTC
d_call: .; clone_size: .; v_call: TRBV2; j_call: TRBJ1-4; cdr3_aa: CASSETGTANEKLFF; cdr3_nt: TGTGCCAGCAGTGAAACAGGGACGGCTAATGAAAAACTGTTTTTT
d_call: .; clone_size: few; v_call: TRBV19; j_call: TRBJ2-1; cdr3_aa: CASSLLGVGEQFF; cdr3_nt: TGTGCCAGTAGCCTCCTAGGGGTGGGTGAGCAGTTCTTC
d_call: .; clone_size: few; v_call: TRBV4-1; j_call: TRBJ1-1; cdr3_aa: CASSPGVRMNTEAFF; cdr3_nt: TGCGCCAGCAGCCCCGGGGTCCGCATGAACACTGAAGCTTTCTTT
d_call: .; clone_size: .; v_call: TRBV21-1; j_call: TRBJ2-3; cdr3_aa: CASARIGTEPLRGALGTDTQYF; cdr3_nt: TGTGCCAGCGCCAGAATCGGGACAGAACCATTGAGGGGAGCGCTTGGCACAGATACGCAGTATTTT
d_call: .; clone_size: .; v_call: TRBV6-1; j_call: TRBJ1-2; cdr3_aa: CASSDWGGSYGYTF; cdr3_nt: TGTGCCAGCAGTGATTGGGGAGGGAGCTATGGCTACACCTTC
d_call: .; clone_size: .; v_call: TRBV7-2; j_call: TRBJ2-1; cdr3_aa: CASSRTRGSNEQFF; cdr3_nt: TGTGCCAGCAGCAGGACAAGGGGCAGCAATGAGCAGTTCTTC
d_call: .; clone_size: .; v_call: TRBV2; j_call: TRBJ2-7; cdr3_aa: CASRNTESSYEQYF; cdr3_nt: TGTGCCAGCAGAAACACGGAGAGCTCCTACGAGCAGTACTTC
d_call: TRBD1; clone_size: few; v_call: TRBV18; j_call: TRBJ2-5; cdr3_aa: CASSPDRAKTQYF; cdr3_nt: TGTGCCAGCTCACCGGACAGGGCCAAGACCCAGTACTTC
d_call: .; clone_size: .; v_call: TRBV5-1; j_call: TRBJ1-6; cdr3_aa: CASSPEGRDHSPLHF; cdr3_nt: TGCGCCAGCTCCCCAGAGGGCAGAGACCATTCACCCCTCCACTTT
d_call: TRBD1; clone_size: .; v_call: TRBV10-3; j_call: TRBJ2-1; cdr3_aa: CAISPKDRGYNEQFF; cdr3_nt: TGTGCCATCAGCCCTAAGGACAGGGGTTACAATGAGCAGTTCTTC
d_call: .; clone_size: .; v_call: TRBV27; j_call: TRBJ2-4; cdr3_aa: CASKELDKNIQYF; cdr3_nt: TGTGCCAGCAAAGAACTTGACAAAAACATTCAGTACTTC
d_call: .; clone_size: .; v_call: TRBV18; j_call: TRBJ1-1; cdr3_aa: CASSPANTANTEAFF; cdr3_nt: TGTGCCAGCTCACCAGCGAACACCGCGAACACTGAAGCTTTCTTT
d_call: .; clone_size: .; v_call: TRBV5-8; j_call: TRBJ2-7; cdr3_aa: CASSFGQNYEQYF; cdr3_nt: TGTGCCAGCAGCTTCGGACAGAATTACGAGCAGTACTTC
d_call: .; clone_size: .; v_call: TRBV4-3; j_call: TRBJ1-2; cdr3_aa: CASSSQHGFGGYTF; cdr3_nt: TGCGCCAGCAGCTCCCAGCACGGTTTCGGTGGCTACACCTTC
d_call: TRBD1; clone_size: .; v_call: TRBV19; j_call: TRBJ1-5; cdr3_aa: CASSLRQGGHQPQHF; cdr3_nt: TGTGCCAGTAGTTTAAGACAGGGGGGACATCAGCCCCAGCATTTT
d_call: .; clone_size: .; v_call: TRBV28; j_call: TRBJ1-4; cdr3_aa: CASKGDEKLFF; cdr3_nt: TGTGCCAGCAAAGGGGATGAAAAACTGTTTTTT
d_call: TRBD1; clone_size: .; v_call: TRBV15; j_call: TRBJ1-1; cdr3_aa: CATSRADRGISRNTEAFF; cdr3_nt: TGTGCCACCAGCAGGGCTGACAGGGGAATTTCTAGAAACACTGAAGCTTTCTTT
d_call: TRBD2; clone_size: .; v_call: TRBV28; j_call: TRBJ2-1; cdr3_aa: CASSLLGREGFF; cdr3_nt: TGTGCCAGCAGTTTATTGGGCAGGGAGGGGTTCTTC
d_call: TRBD2; clone_size: few; v_call: TRBV7-6; j_call: TRBJ2-7; cdr3_aa: CASSLASLADYEQYF; cdr3_nt: TGTGCCAGCAGCTTAGCGTCGCTAGCGGACTACGAGCAGTACTTC
d_call: TRBD1; clone_size: .; v_call: TRBV2; j_call: TRBJ1-2; cdr3_aa: CASTRDRDANYGYTF; cdr3_nt: TGTGCCAGCACCCGGGACAGGGACGCTAACTATGGCTACACCTTC
d_call: .; clone_size: .; v_call: TRBV4-2; j_call: TRBJ1-2; cdr3_aa: CASSQEDAGPPANYGYTF; cdr3_nt: TGTGCCAGCAGCCAAGAGGATGCCGGACCGCCAGCTAACTATGGCTACACCTTC
d_call: .; clone_size: .; v_call: TRBV19; j_call: TRBJ2-3; cdr3_aa: CASSPSRAGADTQYF; cdr3_nt: TGTGCCAGTAGTCCAAGTCGGGCCGGTGCAGATACGCAGTATTTT
d_call: TRBD1; clone_size: .; v_call: TRBV6-1; j_call: TRBJ2-7; cdr3_aa: CASPPDRGRYEQYF; cdr3_nt: TGTGCCAGCCCCCCCGACAGGGGTCGGTACGAGCAGTACTTC
d_call: TRBD1; clone_size: .; v_call: TRBV7-7; j_call: TRBJ2-5; cdr3_aa: CASSSNRGHQETQYF; cdr3_nt: TGTGCTAGCAGCTCGAACAGGGGGCATCAAGAGACCCAGTACTTC
d_call: .; clone_size: few; v_call: TRBV25-1; j_call: TRBJ1-6; cdr3_aa: CASSDIATPNSPLHF; cdr3_nt: TGTGCCAGCAGTGACATTGCAACTCCGAATTCACCCCTCCACTTT